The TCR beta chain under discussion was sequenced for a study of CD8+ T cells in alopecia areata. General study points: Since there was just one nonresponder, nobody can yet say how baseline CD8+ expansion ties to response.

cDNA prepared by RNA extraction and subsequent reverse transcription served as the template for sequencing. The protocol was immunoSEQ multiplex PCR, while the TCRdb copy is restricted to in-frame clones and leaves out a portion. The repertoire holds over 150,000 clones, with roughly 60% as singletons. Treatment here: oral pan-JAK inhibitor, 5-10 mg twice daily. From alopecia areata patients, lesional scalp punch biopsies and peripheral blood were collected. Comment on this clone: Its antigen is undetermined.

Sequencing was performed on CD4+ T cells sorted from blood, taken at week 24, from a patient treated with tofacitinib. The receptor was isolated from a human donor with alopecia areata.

The CDR3 sequence: CASTSGGNYGYTF. In DNA, the CDR3 is TGTGCCAGTACCTCTGGGGGGAACTATGGCTACACCTTC. The J gene is TRBJ1-2, the V gene TRBV19; D is possibly TRBD1 (5 bases). CDR1 and CDR2 from the germline V gene are LNHDA and SQIVND (reference sequence). The germline V and J ends were trimmed by 7 bases and 2 bases, with 11 bases remaining between them. CDR3 size: 13 residues.